These 25 T cell receptor beta chains share one sample of origin, sequenced in a study of shared clonotypes between healthy human individuals. The protocol was immunoSEQ multiplex PCR, while the TCRdb copy is restricted to in-frame clones and leaves out a portion. Of about 1,900,000 clones listed, about 95% were seen once; the top ten hold under 1.5%. The naive CD8 subset, CD45RO-negative cells positively selected for CCR7, excluded terminally differentiated effector memory CD45RA+ cells. Material: naive CD8+ T cells sorted from blood. These receptors originate from a man aged 18 to 30 in good health.

The table lists this clone with a count of one. The rearrangement uses TRBV10-3 and TRBJ2-7, with 9 bases identical to TRBD1. The germline V gene has CDR1 ENHRY and CDR2 SYGVKD. The CDR3 consists of 15 residues. Losses at the gene ends were 0 bases for V and 4 bases for J; bases not matched to a gene: 4. The chain's CDR3 is CAISESHRGQYEQYF. CDR3 in DNA: TGTGCCATCAGTGAGTCTCACAGGGGGCAATACGAGCAGTACTTC.

V and J are TRBV5-1 and TRBJ2-5; TRBD2 aligns across 15 bases. J was trimmed by 5 bases and V by 4 bases; bases with no gene match: 6. The CDR3 extends over 16 amino acids. Looked up from germline, CDR1 is SGHRS and CDR2 is YFSETQ. CDR3 sequence reads: CASSPWTSGRGETQYF. The CDR3 DNA follows: TGCGCCAGCAGCCCCTGGACTAGCGGGAGGGGGGAGACCCAGTACTTC.

V usage is TRBV6-5 and J usage is TRBJ2-3; 13 bases are a match to TRBD2. The germline CDR1 and CDR2 sequences are MNHEY and SVGAGI. CDR3 size: 16 residues. J gave up 6 bases and V 1 base, and 4 bases lay outside the gene matches. The CDR3 sequence: CASSYWTSGSSDTQYF. DNA for the CDR3: TGTGCCAGCAGTTACTGGACTAGCGGGAGTTCGGATACGCAGTATTTT.

This sequence joins TRBV19 and TRBJ1-2; D remains unclear. Trimming left V 2 bases short and J 8 bases short, with 9 bases between. This CDR3 comprises 12 residues. Germline assignment: CDR1 LNHDA and CDR2 SQIVND (reference sequence). CDR3 in DNA: TGTGCCAGTAGTATACCGGGTTCGGGCTACACCTTC. It specifies CASSIPGSGYTF.

In DNA form, the CDR3 reads TGTGCCAGCAGTCCGGATAGCAATCAGCCCCAGCATTTT. This codes for CASSPDSNQPQHF. The chain employs TRBV28 and TRBJ1-5; D gene ambiguous. This CDR3 is 13 amino acids long. V was clipped by 5 bases and J by 0 bases, with 5 bases between them. Looked up from germline, CDR1 is MDHEN and CDR2 is SYDVKM.

This chain joins TRBV11-2 and TRBJ2-7; D may be TRBD2 (6 bases). V gave up 1 base and J gave up 1 base, with 11 bases separating them. The length of the CDR3 is 15 residues. Germline CDR1 is SGHAT and CDR2 is FQNNGV. The CDR3 sequence is CASSLVTGESYEQYF. The CDR3 DNA is TGTGCCAGCAGCTTAGTTACGGGGGAATCCTACGAGCAGTACTTC.

The CDR3 is CASSGTGSLDTQYF. The CDR3, as DNA: TGTGCCAGCAGCGGAACGGGATCTTTGGATACGCAGTATTTT. V gene TRBV7-3 combines with J gene TRBJ2-3, with TRBD2 as a possible D gene (5 bases). CDR1 SGHTA and CDR2 FQGTGA come from the germline V gene. The CDR3 extends over 14 amino acids. V shed 5 bases and J shed 6 bases, with 15 bases lying between them. Using reference TRBV7-3 and TRBJ2-3 for the parts outside the CDR3, the full variable domain is GAGVSQTPSNKVTEKGKYVELRCDPISGHTALYWYRQSLGQGPEFLIYFQGTGAADDSGLPNDRFFAVRPEGSVSTLKIQRTERGDSAVYLCASSGTGSLDTQYFGPGTRLTVL.

The chain uses TRBV6-1 and TRBJ2-7, with D perhaps TRBD1 (5 bases). The CDR3 is 12 residues long. V was clipped by 6 bases and J by 4 bases, with 10 bases between them. The germline CDR1 and CDR2 sequences are MNHNS and SASEGT. CDR3 bases: TGTGCCAGCAGGAGTCAGGGATACGAGCAGTACTTC. Residues: CASRSQGYEQYF.

The gene calls are TRBV19 and TRBJ2-1, with 9 bases lining up with TRBD2. Per germline, CDR1 LNHDA and CDR2 SQIVND (reference sequence). The J segment lost 15 bases and the V segment lost 3 bases, leaving 6 bases of the junction unmatched. This CDR3 comprises 12 residues. The CDR3 bases are TGTGCCAGTAGTATGTTGGCGGGGGGGCTGTTCTTC. Residues: CASSMLAGGLFF.

CDR3 sequence (DNA): TGTGCCAGCAGCCACACTCTCGACGATAGCGGACTAAAGACCGGGGAGCTGTTTTTT. Amino acids: CASSHTLDDSGLKTGELFF. The chain links TRBV4-2 to TRBJ2-2; TRBD2 is a possible D gene (6 bases). CDR1 and CDR2 (germline): LGHNA, YNFKEQ. The CDR3 is 19 residues long. Between the trimmed V and J ends, which lost 3 bases and 5 bases, there was a span of 25 bases.

V gene TRBV19 combines with J gene TRBJ2-1; no firm D call. Germline CDR1 is LNHDA and CDR2 is SQIVND (reference sequence). This CDR3 spans 14 amino acids. The ends were cut back, 1 base at V and 4 bases at J, with 8 bases in the middle. The DNA for the CDR3 is TGTGCCAGTAGTATAGTAGGTTTTTACAATGAGCAGTTCTTC. This gives the protein CASSIVGFYNEQFF.

A word on this clone: Different DNA sequences within this sample yield the same CDR3. This chain joins TRBV11-2 and TRBJ2-2; D is undetermined. The CDR3 runs 14 residues. The V end lost 3 bases, the J end lost 0 bases, and 5 bases lay between the germline ends. Germline CDR1 is SGHAT and CDR2 is FQNNGV. Here the CDR3 DNA reads TGTGCCAGCAGCTTCGGACCGAACACCGGGGAGCTGTTTTTT. Amino acids: CASSFGPNTGELFF.

This clone appeared once. The rearrangement uses TRBV5-1 and TRBJ1-2; D ambiguous. Trimming left V 0 bases short and J 1 base short, with 19 bases between. Germline CDR1 and CDR2: SGHRS and YFSETQ. This CDR3 region has 18 residues. CDR3 nucleotides: TGCGCCAGCAGCTTGGTAGGACTCGCATCAAGCGGTAACTATGGCTACACCTTC. Its protein product is CASSLVGLASSGNYGYTF.

A single count supports this clone. V usage is TRBV4-3 and J usage is TRBJ1-4; tentative D call: TRBD1 (5 bases). The CDR3 spans 17 residues. V dropped 0 bases and J dropped 3 bases, with 14 bases sitting between them. Germline lookup yields CDR1 LGHNA and CDR2 YSLEER. The CDR3 is CASSQDRVTGANEKLFF. CDR3 in DNA: TGCGCCAGCAGCCAAGATAGGGTGACGGGGGCTAATGAAAAACTGTTTTTT.

The J gene is TRBJ1-1, the V gene TRBV7-9; D possibly corresponds to TRBD1 (5 bases). The V gene's germline CDR1 is SEHNR and CDR2 FQNEAQ (reference sequence). The germline V and J ends were trimmed by 5 bases and 7 bases, with 20 bases remaining between them. The CDR3 runs to 15 residues. The CDR3, as DNA: TGTGCCAGCAGCACCGCCGGGACCCTAAGGGATGAAGCTTTCTTT. It codes for CASSTAGTLRDEAFF. Full variable domain (rest looked up from reference TRBV7-9 and TRBJ1-1): DTGVSQNPRHKITKRGQNVTFRCDPISEHNRLYWYRQTLGQGPEFLTYFQNEAQLEKSRLLSDRFSAERPKGSFSTLEIQRTEQGDSAMYLCASSTAGTLRDEAFFGQGTRLTVV.

Worth noting for this clone: The identical CDR3 is also encoded by other nucleotide sequences in the sample. The V call is TRBV18, the J call TRBJ2-7; D is unresolved. Germline loops: CDR1 KGHSH, CDR2 LQKENI. V gave up 3 bases and J gave up 1 base, with 4 bases separating them. The CDR3 loop spans 12 amino acids. For the CDR3, the DNA is TGTGCCAGCTCACCGGGATCCTACGAGCAGTACTTC. The encoded protein is CASSPGSYEQYF. Drawing the rest from reference TRBV18 and TRBJ2-7, the complete variable domain is NAGVMQNPRHLVRRRGQEARLRCSPMKGHSHVYWYRQLPEEGLKFMVYLQKENIIDESGMPKERFSAEFPKEGPSILRIQQVVRGDSAAYFCASSPGSYEQYFGPGTRLTVT.

As to this clone: The sample has other DNA sequences that encode this CDR3 too. V gene TRBV27 combines with J gene TRBJ1-2, with 8 bases matching TRBD1. Germline V gene data show CDR1 as MNHEY and CDR2 as SMNVEV (reference sequence). The CDR3 runs 14 residues. V shed 5 bases, J shed 5 bases, and the junction held 7 bases outside the gene matches. CDR3: CASSLRGPGYGYTF. CDR3 nucleotides: TGTGCCAGCAGTCTCAGGGGGCCAGGTTATGGCTACACCTTC.

The chain links TRBV9 to TRBJ1-1; 7 positions agree with TRBD1. The junction had 9 bases not matched to a gene; V was cut back by 3 bases and J by 7 bases. The CDR3 loop spans 14 amino acids. Germline V gene data show CDR1 as SGDLS and CDR2 as YYNGEE. The CDR3 reads CASSGGTVLGEAFF. As DNA, the CDR3 is TGTGCCAGCAGCGGGGGGACAGTTCTTGGTGAAGCTTTCTTT. Together with reference TRBV9 and TRBJ1-1, the CDR3 gives the full variable domain: DSGVTQTPKHLITATGQRVTLRCSPRSGDLSVYWYQQSLDQGLQFLIQYYNGEERAKGNILERFSAQQFPDLHSELNLSSLELGDSALYFCASSGGTVLGEAFFGQGTRLTVV.

A remark on this clone: This same CDR3 is encoded by further DNA sequences in the sample. The J gene is TRBJ1-1, the V gene TRBV6-5; weak D call: TRBD1 (5 bases). Trimming took off 2 bases at V and 3 bases at J, with 7 bases between the two ends. This CDR3 spans 13 amino acids. Germline V gives CDR1 MNHEY, CDR2 SVGAGI. The CDR3 is CASSYGGYTEAFF. The CDR3 nucleotides read TGTGCCAGCAGTTACGGGGGATACACTGAAGCTTTCTTT.

V usage is TRBV11-2 and J usage is TRBJ2-2, with TRBD2 matching 10 bases. The germline CDR1 and CDR2 sequences are SGHAT and FQNNGV. V shed 5 bases and J 1 base; nucleotides not matched to a gene: 4. The CDR3 has 16 residues. In nucleotides, the CDR3 is TGTGCCAGCAGCCACAGGACTAGCGGGAACACCGGGGAGCTGTTTTTT. Its protein product is CASSHRTSGNTGELFF.

This rearrangement joins TRBV29-1 to TRBJ2-7; a weak D match, TRBD1 (6 bases). Looked up from germline, CDR1 is SQVTM and CDR2 is ANQGSEA. V shed 7 bases and J shed 2 bases, with 12 bases lying between them. The CDR3 totals 12 residues. CDR3 region: CSGGQNPYEQYF. CDR3 nucleotide sequence: TGCAGCGGAGGACAGAACCCCTACGAGCAGTACTTC.

In regard to this clone: This sample includes further DNA sequences coding for the same CDR3. V gene TRBV6-5 combines with J gene TRBJ2-5; the match to TRBD2 covers 12 bases. The junction had 7 bases not matched to a gene; V was cut back by 6 bases and J by 5 bases. In germline, CDR1 is MNHEY, CDR2 SVGAGI. The CDR3 extends over 15 amino acids. In DNA form, the CDR3 reads TGTGCCAGCAGGCCACTAGCGGGAGGACTCGAGACCCAGTACTTC. Translating gives CASRPLAGGLETQYF.

The rearrangement joins TRBV9 to TRBJ1-6; no firm D call. V was trimmed by 3 bases and J by 2 bases, leaving 9 bases between them. CDR3 length equals 15 residues. Germline CDR1 is SGDLS and CDR2 is YYNGEE. In DNA, the CDR3 is TGTGCCAGCAGCGCCGAGGGTCCCTATAATTCACCCCTCCACTTT. Its translation is CASSAEGPYNSPLHF. The whole variable domain, filled in from reference TRBV9 and TRBJ1-6, reads DSGVTQTPKHLITATGQRVTLRCSPRSGDLSVYWYQQSLDQGLQFLIQYYNGEERAKGNILERFSAQQFPDLHSELNLSSLELGDSALYFCASSAEGPYNSPLHFGNGTRLTVT.

About this clone itself: The sample carries other DNA sequences with the same CDR3. This chain uses TRBV5-4 with TRBJ2-7; TRBD1 aligns across 7 bases. Trimming removed 4 bases from V and 4 bases from J; junction bases left unmatched: 5. This CDR3 is built from 13 residues. CDR1 SGHNT and CDR2 YYREEE come from the germline V gene (reference sequence). The CDR3 protein is CASSRDSPYEQYF. CDR3 bases: TGTGCCAGCAGCCGGGACAGCCCATACGAGCAGTACTTC.

The V gene is TRBV4-3, the J gene TRBJ1-2; tentative D call: TRBD1 (6 bases). The CDR3 totals 17 residues. Germline CDR1 reads LGHNA; CDR2 reads YSLEER. V was pared by 0 bases and J by 4 bases, with 18 bases between. CDR3 sequence reads: CASSQDPGGGGGYGYTF. The CDR3 DNA follows: TGCGCCAGCAGCCAAGATCCCGGAGGGGGGGGTGGCTATGGCTACACCTTC.